This TCR beta chain appears in the sequencing data of a study of Graves' ophthalmopathy and Graves' hyperthyroidism. Study-level results: Cross-validated, the 13-signature model showed 87.88%/81.08% sensitivity/specificity, and 80%/75% in the test set. The model flagged ophthalmopathy progression at roughly 70% sensitivity and 72.22% specificity.

This clonotype was detected many times. Its antigen is unidentified. CDR3 regions of TCR beta were amplified from RNA transcripts. Scientists carried out first-round RT-PCR using HTBI primers and then a second-round multiplex PCR. TCRdb re-derived calls from the multiplex PCR reads in MiXCR, one entry per CDR3 protein. The sample lists about 660,000 distinct CDR3 sequences, about two fifths occurring once. The germline V and J ends were trimmed by 3 bases and 0 bases, with 9 bases remaining between them. Germline CDR1 reads SNHLY; CDR2 reads FYNNEI. CDR3 length equals 15 residues. Sequencing input: peripheral blood. The V gene is TRBV2, the J gene TRBJ1-5, with TRBD1 as a possible D gene (5 bases). The TCR was taken from an adult man with Graves' ophthalmopathy. CDR3 coding DNA: TGTGCCAGCAGTGACGCGGGGGTTAGCAATCAGCCCCAGCATTTT. This encodes CASSDAGVSNQPQHF.